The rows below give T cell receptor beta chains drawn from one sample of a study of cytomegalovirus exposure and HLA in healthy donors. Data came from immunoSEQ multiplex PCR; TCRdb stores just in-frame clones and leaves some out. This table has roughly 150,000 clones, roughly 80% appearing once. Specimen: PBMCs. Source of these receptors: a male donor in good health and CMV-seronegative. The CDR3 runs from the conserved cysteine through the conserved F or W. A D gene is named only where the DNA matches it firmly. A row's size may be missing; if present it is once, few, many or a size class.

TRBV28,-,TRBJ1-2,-,TGTGCCAGCAGTTATAGGGCGAGGGCATCCTATGGCTACACCTTC,CASSYRARASYGYTF
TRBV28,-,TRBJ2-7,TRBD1,TGTGCCAGCAGTTATCCGGGACAGGGAGTCCACGAGCAGTACTTC,CASSYPGQGVHEQYF
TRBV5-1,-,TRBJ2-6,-,TGCGCCAGCAGCTTGGGCGCGGAGGCCAACGTCCTGACTTTC,CASSLGAEANVLTF
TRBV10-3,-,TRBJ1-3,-,TGTGCCATCAGTGAGTACAGGAGCTCTGGAAACACCATATATTTT,CAISEYRSSGNTIYF
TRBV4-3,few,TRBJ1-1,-,TGCGCCAGCAGCCAAGGGCCCCCCACAGGGAACACTGAAGCTTTCTTT,CASSQGPPTGNTEAFF
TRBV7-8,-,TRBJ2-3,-,TGTGCCAGCAGGTGGGCTACCGCTACAGATACGCAGTATTTT,CASRWATATDTQYF
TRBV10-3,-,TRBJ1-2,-,TGTGCCATCAGCTTAATACAGGGTCAGAAGGGCTACACCTTC,CAISLIQGQKGYTF
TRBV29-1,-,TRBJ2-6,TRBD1,TGCAGCGTTTTACAGGGGGCTGGTGGGGCCAACGTCCTGACTTTC,CSVLQGAGGANVLTF
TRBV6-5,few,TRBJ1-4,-,TGTGCCAGCAGGAGGGATGAAAAACTGTTTTTT,CASRRDEKLFF
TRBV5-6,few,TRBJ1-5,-,TGTGCCAGCAGCTTGTATGCGACAAAATTCAGTCAGCCCCAGCATTTT,CASSLYATKFSQPQHF
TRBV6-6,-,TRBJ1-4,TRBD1,TGTGCCAGCAGTCAAACAGGGGGGAATGAAAAACTGTTTTTT,CASSQTGGNEKLFF
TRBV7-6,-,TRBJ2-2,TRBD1,TGTGCCAGCAGTAACAGGGGGCAGGACGGGGAGCTGTTTTTT,CASSNRGQDGELFF
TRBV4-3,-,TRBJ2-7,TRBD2,TGCGCCAGCAGCCAAGAACTAGCGGGAAGAAACGAGCAGTACTTC,CASSQELAGRNEQYF
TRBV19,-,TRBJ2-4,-,TGTGCCAGTAGTCTCCACCGCGGGGATGGAAACATTCAGTACTTC,CASSLHRGDGNIQYF
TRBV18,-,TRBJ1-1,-,TGTGCCAGCTCACCGGAGTTCATGAACACTGAAGCTTTCTTT,CASSPEFMNTEAFF
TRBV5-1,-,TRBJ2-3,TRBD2,TGCGCCAGCAGCCCAGGACTAGCGGGAGTATCAGATACGCAGTATTTT,CASSPGLAGVSDTQYF
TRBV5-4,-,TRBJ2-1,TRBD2,TGTGCCAGCAGCGATCCTAGCGGGGGGGCAAATGAGCAGTTCTTC,CASSDPSGGANEQFF
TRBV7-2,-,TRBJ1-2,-,TGTGCCAGCAGCTCTACTACTTCCATATTTGGCTACACCTTC,CASSSTTSIFGYTF
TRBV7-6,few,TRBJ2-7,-,TGTGCCAGCAGCTTAGCAGCCGTTTACGAGCAGTACTTC,CASSLAAVYEQYF
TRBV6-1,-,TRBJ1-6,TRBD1,TGTGCCAGCAGACTCCCGGGACAGGGTAATTCACCCCTCCACTTT,CASRLPGQGNSPLHF
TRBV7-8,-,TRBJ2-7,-,TGTGCCAGCAGCTTACCTAGACGTATGAGGTCTACCTACGAGCAGTACTTC,CASSLPRRMRSTYEQYF
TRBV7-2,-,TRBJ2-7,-,TGTGCCAGCAGTAATCAGGGGACCACCTACGAGCAGTACTTC,CASSNQGTTYEQYF
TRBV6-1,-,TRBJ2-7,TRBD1,TGTGCCAGCAGTGTGAGGCCCACAGGGGTTTACGAGCAGTACTTC,CASSVRPTGVYEQYF
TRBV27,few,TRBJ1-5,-,TGTGCCAGCAGATCCCGGGTTGCGGGGGATCAGCCCCAGCATTTT,CASRSRVAGDQPQHF
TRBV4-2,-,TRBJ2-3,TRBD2,TGTGCCAGCACCAATAGCGGGGGGGCAGATCTAGATACGCAGTATTTT,CASTNSGGADLDTQYF
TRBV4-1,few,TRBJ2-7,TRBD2,TGCGCCAGCAGTAGGGACTACTCTTCATCTTCCTACGAGCAGTACTTC,CASSRDYSSSSYEQYF
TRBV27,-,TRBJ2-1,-,TGTGCCAGCAGTTTATCGATGAAGAGGGGGGGCAGGAATGAGCAGTTCTTC,CASSLSMKRGGRNEQFF
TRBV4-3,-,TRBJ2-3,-,TGCGCCAGCAGCCAAGTTTGGGCAGGGGCCGCAGATACGCAGTATTTT,CASSQVWAGAADTQYF
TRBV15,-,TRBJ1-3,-,TGTGCCACCAGCAGAGACAGGGGAGCTGGAAACACCATATATTTT,CATSRDRGAGNTIYF
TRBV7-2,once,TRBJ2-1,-,TGTGCCAGCAGCCCCTATGGCGGAACAAGCTCCTACAATGAGCAGTTCTTC,CASSPYGGTSSYNEQFF
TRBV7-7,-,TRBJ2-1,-,TGTGCTAGCAGCTTAGAGGGAAACAGAGGGAATGAGCAGTTCTTC,CASSLEGNRGNEQFF